The 30 T cell receptor beta chains given below trace back to one sample, sequenced in a study of T cells expressing NK-cell markers. From its re-call of the 5' RACE reads, TCRdb lists each CDR3 protein once, without DNA. This sample contains around 470,000 distinct CDR3 sequences. The sample consisted of blood T cells: a sorted CD56 or NKG2C T cell subset, CD4+ or CD8+ T cells, or bulk PBMC T cells (not recorded which). The receptors come from a woman in her fifties or sixties in good health.

The chain uses TRBV6-5 and TRBJ1-6; with no DNA, the TCRdb D assignment of TRBD1 cannot be verified. The CDR3 runs 15 residues. Germline CDR1 MNHEY, CDR2 SVGAGI. CDR3 loop: CASSYGDGGNLPLHF.

The chain has TRBV6-6 and TRBJ2-7; without DNA, the TCRdb call of TRBD1 cannot be checked. The CDR3 extends over 16 amino acids. The germline V gene has CDR1 MNHNY and CDR2 SVGAGI (reference sequence). CDR3 residues: CASSRRDRSPSYEQYF.

V usage is TRBV7-9 and J usage is TRBJ2-1; TCRdb selects TRBD2, and the lack of DNA leaves this call unchecked. CDR1 and CDR2 from the germline V gene are SEHNR and FQNEAQ (reference sequence). The CDR3 has 12 amino acids. CDR3 residues: CASSLVMGEGFF.

The rearrangement links TRBV5-1 to TRBJ1-3; as DNA is missing, the TRBD1 call by TCRdb cannot be tested. Per germline, CDR1 SGHRS and CDR2 YFSETQ. CDR3 length: 15 amino acids. CDR3 loop: CASSFAGTKGNTIYF.

The chain links TRBV11-3 to TRBJ2-3; TCRdb calls TRBD2, which cannot be checked without DNA. This CDR3 region has 15 residues. From germline, CDR1 is SGHNT and CDR2 YENEEA. CDR3 amino acids: CASSLRGGGTDTQYF.

The CDR3 here is CASSPGERGKETQYF. The rearrangement uses TRBV5-1 and TRBJ2-5; TCRdb returns TRBD2, unconfirmable since there is no DNA. The CDR3 is 15 residues long. Germline values: CDR1 SGHRS, CDR2 YFSETQ.

V gene TRBV20-1 combines with J gene TRBJ1-1. This CDR3 has 12 residues. CDR1 is DFQATT, CDR2 SNEGSKA, per germline (reference sequence). This chain's CDR3 is CSATRPPAEAFF.

This sequence joins TRBV5-1 and TRBJ2-1. In germline, CDR1 is SGHRS, CDR2 YFSETQ. This CDR3 has 16 residues. The CDR3 spells CASSLDSELGNNEQFF. Looking up the rest from reference TRBV5-1 and TRBJ2-1 gives the full variable domain: KAGVTQTPRYLIKTRGQQVTLSCSPISGHRSVSWYQQTPGQGLQFLFEYFSETQRNKGNFPGRFSGRQFSNSRSEMNVSTLELGDSALYLCASSLDSELGNNEQFFGPGTRLTVL.

The rearrangement uses TRBV20-1 and TRBJ2-1; TCRdb gives TRBD1 as the D gene, but with no DNA this cannot be confirmed. The CDR3 sequence is 18 residues long. Germline V gene sequence: CDR1 DFQATT, CDR2 SNEGSKA (reference sequence). The CDR3 region is CSARGRVRVVGSGVEQFF.

The chain links TRBV12-3 or TRBV12-4 to TRBJ1-1. The CDR3 extends over 11 amino acids. The chain's CDR3 is CASSPNTEAFF.

The genes are TRBV4-2 and TRBJ1-3; TCRdb's D call, TRBD1, is unchecked because there is no DNA. Germline CDR1 LGHNA, CDR2 YNFKEQ. This CDR3 spans 18 amino acids. The CDR3 loop reads CASSQVNVKGDSGNTIYF.

The chain recombines TRBV24-1 with TRBJ2-2; absent DNA, TCRdb's TRBD2 call cannot be checked. Germline V CDR1 and CDR2: KGHDR, SFDVKD. This CDR3 is 15 amino acids long. This CDR3 is CATSDSGKRTGELFF.

V usage is TRBV5-1 and J usage is TRBJ2-1; TCRdb reports TRBD2, a call that lacks DNA to check it against. This CDR3 spans 14 amino acids. CDR1 is SGHRS and CDR2 is YFSETQ in the germline V gene. The CDR3 reads CASSKREGLGEQFF. The full variable domain, in which reference TRBV5-1 and TRBJ2-1 provide the parts outside the CDR3, is KAGVTQTPRYLIKTRGQQVTLSCSPISGHRSVSWYQQTPGQGLQFLFEYFSETQRNKGNFPGRFSGRQFSNSRSEMNVSTLELGDSALYLCASSKREGLGEQFFGPGTRLTVL.

The chain has TRBV29-1 and TRBJ2-3; the D gene TCRdb calls, TRBD2, cannot be checked with no DNA. Per germline, CDR1 SQVTM and CDR2 ANQGSEA. CDR3 length equals 16 residues. The CDR3: CSVEEPAAGGPNTQYF.

The chain combines TRBV12-3 or TRBV12-4 with TRBJ2-1; lacking DNA, the TRBD2 call made by TCRdb goes unchecked. The CDR3 spans 15 residues. This CDR3 reads CASRRTGLQYNEQFF.

V and J are TRBV20-1 and TRBJ2-1; TCRdb calls TRBD2, which cannot be checked without DNA. The germline CDR1 and CDR2 sequences are DFQATT and SNEGSKA (reference sequence). The CDR3 is made up of 12 amino acids. Here the CDR3 reads CSAKRELSEQFF.

The V and J genes are TRBV5-1 and TRBJ2-7; TCRdb designates TRBD1, a call that cannot be tested without DNA. This CDR3 spans 15 amino acids. Germline V gene data show CDR1 as SGHRS and CDR2 as YFSETQ. Here the CDR3 reads CASSFSQTPIYEQYF.

The chain couples TRBV7-6 to TRBJ2-2; absent DNA, TCRdb's TRBD1 call cannot be checked. CDR3 length: 16 amino acids. Germline CDR1 reads SGHVS; CDR2 reads FNYEAQ. This CDR3 reads CASSLSSPRRTGELFF.

V gene TRBV4-1 combines with J gene TRBJ2-7. This CDR3 is built from 16 residues. Germline-derived CDR1 and CDR2 are MGHRA and YSYEKL. CDR3 sequence reads: CASSPDLGGISYEQYF.

This chain links TRBV12-3 or TRBV12-4 with TRBJ1-4; TCRdb outputs TRBD1, but without DNA this stays unchecked. The CDR3 is made up of 14 amino acids. CDR3: CASSWTATNEKLFF.

The V call is TRBV5-1, the J call TRBJ2-7; TCRdb proposes TRBD2, but this gene call is untestable without DNA. The CDR3 loop spans 17 amino acids. Germline CDR1 SGHRS, CDR2 YFSETQ. This CDR3 is CASSLFQLAGGSAEQYF.

The J gene is TRBJ2-1, the V gene TRBV29-1; TCRdb gives TRBD2 as the D gene, but with no DNA this cannot be confirmed. Per germline, CDR1 SQVTM and CDR2 ANQGSEA. The CDR3 is 15 amino acids. The CDR3: CSFRGLAPLGNEQFF.

V and J are TRBV11-3 and TRBJ2-5; TCRdb names TRBD1, which stays unverified in the absence of DNA. The CDR3 covers 13 residues. CDR1 is SGHNT, CDR2 YENEEA, per germline. CDR3 residues: CASSGTRTETQYF.

The chain employs TRBV5-1 and TRBJ2-2; the D gene TCRdb calls, TRBD2, cannot be checked with no DNA. This CDR3 spans 14 amino acids. CDR1 is SGHRS and CDR2 is YFSETQ in the germline V gene. This CDR3 is CASISEGSTGELFF.

This chain joins TRBV7-9 and TRBJ1-4; TCRdb reports TRBD1, a call that lacks DNA to check it against. The CDR3 contains 17 residues. CDR1 and CDR2 (germline): SEHNR, FQNEAQ (reference sequence). CDR3 in amino acids: CASSFPKQGALEEKLFF.

The chain recombines TRBV25-1 with TRBJ2-5. Germline V gene sequence: CDR1 MGHDK, CDR2 SYGVNS. The CDR3 consists of 11 residues. The CDR3: CASSDPVTQYF.

V and J are TRBV7-8 and TRBJ2-1; the TCRdb D gene call, TRBD2, has no DNA to confirm it. CDR1 is SGHVS, CDR2 FQNEAQ, per germline. The CDR3 totals 16 residues. The CDR3 here is CASSSYATSGPNEQFF.

The V gene is TRBV5-1, the J gene TRBJ1-1; TCRdb reports TRBD1, a call that lacks DNA to check it against. CDR1 is SGHRS, CDR2 YFSETQ, per germline. The CDR3 has 15 residues. CDR3 amino acids: CASSAQGTQDTEAFF.

This sequence joins TRBV5-1 and TRBJ2-3; absent DNA, TCRdb's TRBD1 call cannot be checked. Germline V gene lookup returns CDR1 SGHRS and CDR2 YFSETQ. The CDR3 contains 15 residues. CDR3 amino acids: CASRPPGLAADTQYF.

V is TRBV7-3 and J is TRBJ2-1; the D call from TCRdb, TRBD1, cannot be confirmed without DNA. The CDR3 is made up of 13 amino acids. CDR1 is SGHTA, CDR2 FQGTGA, per germline. The CDR3 region is CASSRGDGVEQFF.